Sequencing of this TCR beta chain was carried out in a study of T cells in narcolepsy. The overall study: Healthy controls were enrolled alongside patients with narcolepsy type 1 or type 2. Study-wide results and limits: Same-patient CSF and blood CD4+ T cell clonotypes included HCRT-specific and TRIB2-specific autoreactive ones.

The protocol was immunoSEQ multiplex PCR, while the TCRdb copy is restricted to in-frame clones and leaves out a portion. The sample carries about 33,000 clones, roughly 90% recorded once. To note about this clone: What it binds is not known.

Germline V gene sequence: CDR1 MNHNS, CDR2 SASEGT. The CDR3 covers 17 residues. Trimming took 3 bases from V and 3 from J; bases not matched to a gene: 8. The sample consisted of CD45RA- memory CD4+ T cells from PBMCs. The source is a human donor with narcolepsy. This rearrangement joins TRBV6-1 to TRBJ2-1; 10 nucleotides match TRBD2. The CDR3 nucleotides are TGTGCCAGCAGTGATCGGAGTAGCGGGGGGATCTACAATGAGCAGTTCTTC. It is translated as CASSDRSSGGIYNEQFF.